The rows below give T cell receptor beta chains drawn from one sample of a study of T cell clonotyping in hematopoietic cell transplantation. Clones were read by immunoSEQ multiplex PCR, and TCRdb kept only the in-frame ones, dropping some. The sample carries 15,000 to 20,000 clones, over 75% recorded once. The material sequenced was PBMCs, taken 100 days after allogeneic stem cell transplant. Receptor source: a male patient aged 60-69 years who had an allogeneic stem cell transplant from a related donor, so the T cells may come from the graft donor. Some clones in this sample may be carry-over from other donors' samples. Each CDR3 is given with its conserved first and last residue. A D gene is named only where the DNA matches it firmly. The size entry is marked missing in some rows and otherwise reads once, few, many or a size class.

j_call clone_size v_call d_call cdr3_aa cdr3_nt
TRBJ2-5 once TRBV7-2 TRBD2 CASSGLAGDGETQYF TGTGCCAGCAGCGGACTAGCGGGAGACGGGGAGACCCAGTACTTC
TRBJ1-1 - TRBV4-3 - CASSQDGGGGREAFF TGCGCCAGCAGCCAAGATGGCGGTGGGGGGCGGGAAGCTTTCTTT
TRBJ2-3 - TRBV11-3 - CASSLQRTDTQYF TGTGCCAGCAGCCTCCAAAGAACAGATACGCAGTATTTT
TRBJ2-3 - TRBV10-3 TRBD2 CAISEGGLAGGRAQYF TGTGCCATCAGTGAAGGGGGACTAGCGGGGGGACGGGCGCAGTATTTT
TRBJ2-7 - TRBV9 TRBD2 CASSGGLDGEQYF TGTGCCAGCAGCGGTGGACTAGACGGCGAGCAGTACTTC
TRBJ1-3 - TRBV28 TRBD1 CASSFGDRVNTIYF TGTGCCAGCAGTTTCGGGGACAGGGTTAACACCATATATTTT
TRBJ2-5 - TRBV19 TRBD2 CASSIGQDSGGSQTQYF TGTGCCAGTAGTATAGGCCAAGATAGCGGGGGATCACAGACCCAGTACTTC
TRBJ1-6 - TRBV4-1 - CASREKPGPRSPLHF TGCGCCAGCAGGGAGAAGCCAGGGCCGAGATCACCCCTCCACTTT
TRBJ2-7 - TRBV11-3 TRBD2 CASSVRAGTRDYEQYF TGTGCCAGCAGCGTTAGAGCCGGGACTAGAGACTACGAGCAGTACTTC
TRBJ1-1 - TRBV6-6 - CASSYSEGTEAFF TGTGCCAGCAGTTACTCAGAGGGGACTGAAGCTTTCTTT
TRBJ2-7 once TRBV5-1 - CASSLGRGGYEQYF TGCGCCAGCAGCTTGGGAAGGGGAGGCTACGAGCAGTACTTC
TRBJ2-7 - TRBV9 TRBD1 CASSGDAGQGYEQYF TGTGCCAGCAGCGGAGATGCGGGACAGGGCTACGAGCAGTACTTC
TRBJ2-7 - TRBV25-1 - CASSNPGTYEQYF TGTGCCAGCAGTAATCCGGGAACCTACGAGCAGTACTTC
TRBJ1-1 - TRBV5-4 - CASSLGGGLNTEAFF TGTGCCAGCAGCTTAGGGGGAGGGTTGAACACTGAAGCTTTCTTT
TRBJ2-7 - TRBV6-5 - CASSYEAGRYEQYF TGTGCCAGCAGTTACGAGGCAGGCCGCTACGAGCAGTACTTC
TRBJ1-5 - TRBV19 - CASNQGNQPQHF TGTGCCAGTAATCAGGGTAATCAGCCCCAGCATTTT
TRBJ1-2 - TRBV10-3 - CAISESNAGYGYTF TGTGCCATCAGTGAGTCGAACGCTGGGTATGGCTACACCTTC
TRBJ1-5 - TRBV7-8 - CASSSEYSNQPQHF TGTGCCAGCAGCTCCGAGTATAGCAATCAGCCCCAGCATTTT
TRBJ2-7 once TRBV23-1 - CASSHRGEEQYF TGCGCCAGCAGTCACAGGGGCGAGGAGCAGTACTTC
TRBJ1-3 - TRBV27 - CASSAGRDSGNTIYF TGTGCCAGCAGCGCCGGCAGGGACTCTGGAAACACCATATATTTT
TRBJ2-7 - TRBV5-8 - CASSSPRAVWEQYF TGTGCCAGCAGTTCCCCGAGGGCTGTCTGGGAGCAGTACTTC
TRBJ2-7 - TRBV6-5 TRBD2 CASRAAGGRSYEQYF TGTGCCAGCAGAGCAGCGGGGGGAAGATCCTACGAGCAGTACTTC
TRBJ1-1 once TRBV13 - CASRFREAGTEAFF TGTGCCAGCAGGTTTAGGGAGGCCGGGACTGAAGCTTTCTTT
TRBJ2-1 - TRBV9 TRBD1 CASSPTGIGSSYNEQFF TGTGCCAGCAGCCCGACAGGGATAGGGAGCTCCTACAATGAGCAGTTCTTC
TRBJ2-5 - TRBV7-2 - CASSSNPAETQYF TGTGCCAGCAGCTCCAACCCGGCAGAGACCCAGTACTTC
TRBJ2-3 - TRBV12-5 TRBD1 CASGLGQGSTDTQYF TGTGCTAGTGGTTTGGGACAGGGGAGCACAGATACGCAGTATTTT
TRBJ1-2 - TRBV29-1 - CSVTVVVTNYGYTF TGCAGCGTCACGGTGGTCGTCACTAACTATGGCTACACCTTC
TRBJ1-2 - TRBV28 TRBD1 CASSPRTGGSRGYTF TGTGCCAGCAGTCCACGGACAGGGGGGTCTCGTGGCTACACCTTC
TRBJ2-6 - TRBV7-9 - CASSLLGGANVLTF TGTGCCAGCAGCTTATTGGGTGGGGCCAACGTCCTGACTTTC
TRBJ2-5 - TRBV4-3 - CASSQEWLSETQYF TGCGCCAGCAGCCAAGAATGGCTTTCCGAGACCCAGTACTTC